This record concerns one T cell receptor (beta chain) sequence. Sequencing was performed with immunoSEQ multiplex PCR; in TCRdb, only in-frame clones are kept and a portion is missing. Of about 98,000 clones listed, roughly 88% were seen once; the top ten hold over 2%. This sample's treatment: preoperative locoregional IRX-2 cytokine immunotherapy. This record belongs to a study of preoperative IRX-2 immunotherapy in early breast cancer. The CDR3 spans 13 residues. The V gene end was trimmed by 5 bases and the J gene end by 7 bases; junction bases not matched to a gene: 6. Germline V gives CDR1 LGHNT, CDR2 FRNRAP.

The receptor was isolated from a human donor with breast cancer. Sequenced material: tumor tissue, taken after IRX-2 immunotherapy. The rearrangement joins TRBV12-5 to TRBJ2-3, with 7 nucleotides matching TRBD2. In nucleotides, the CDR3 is TGTGCTAGTGGTCCTTCAGCGGGGAATACGCAGTATTTT. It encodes CASGPSAGNTQYF.